The T cell receptor (beta chain) described here comes from a study of shared T cell receptors in the human thymus listed by TCRdb under 2021. Notes on the research overall: The study examined how the human thymus generates shared, self-reactive T-cell receptor alpha chains.

Notes on this clone: Its antigen remains undetermined. No quality values exist for individual bases; no much larger clone is one base distant.

V sheds 5 bases and J sheds 0 bases, leaving 17 bases between their ends. The CDR3 contains 16 residues, cysteine and phenylalanine counted. The DNA shown is the 48-base CDR3, in frame from base 1. The germline V gene (reference sequence) specifies SEHNR as CDR1 and FQNEAQ as CDR2. Receptor libraries were prepared by the immunoSEQ multiplex PCR assay. In TCRdb, the immuneACCESS table is reduced to in-frame sequences with V and J assigned. These tables do not hold every clone; where another copy was compared, an unresolved V gene accounts for under half, and the others remain unexplained. This sample comprises some 640,000 clones, more than 70% of them detected only once. The top ten clonotypes cover 0.0094% of the sample. These data are also associated with another study on human thymus T cells. In that second paper, the authors write: The donors were immunologically healthy infants in Finland who had open corrective cardiac surgery for congenital heart defects. Thymus tissue was obtained as surgical resects removed during corrective cardiac surgery. Usage of V and J gene segments appeared to be biased in both the thymic and the peripheral blood repertoires. Highly overlapping thymic TCR repertoires among unrelated individuals were reported in the related research. The study described the TCR alpha and beta repertoires in about eight infant thymus samples and four matching peripheral blood samples. The cohort included more than 5 male and two female infants, with donor ages spanning 7 to 244 days. Thymocytes were released mechanically from tissue and stored at -70 °C as pellets of roughly 8.5-32 million cells. A QIAsymphony instrument was used to extract genomic DNA from the frozen cell pellets. The immunoSEQ multiplex PCR assay was used to amplify the TCRB and TCRAD loci from a standardized quantity of quality-controlled genomic DNA. The amplicons covered the V(D)J region and were long enough to include the CDR3 and to identify the V and J genes. The amplicons were sequenced on an Illumina platform via the commercial immunoSEQ service. Primer bias and sequencing errors were corrected as previously described, and TCRAD and TCRB were defined on the basis of the IMGT database. The repertoires were analysed using immunoSEQ Analyzer 3.0 and VDJTools for basic statistics, V/J segment usage, diversity estimates, rarefaction and pairwise overlap. To estimate diversity, the Chao1, ChaoE, Efron-Thisted, Shannon and inverse Simpson indices were applied, and diversity was also estimated on datasets down-sampled to the smallest sample. Repertoire overlap used strict matching of CDR3 nucleotide sequence, V gene and J gene, with Jaccard-based multidimensional scaling clustering. Thymus samples yielded on average roughly 810,000 unique TCRB clonotypes, compared with around 91,000 from blood samples.

The TCR sequence derives from a boy under three years old with a congenital heart defect. Donor details come from another sample of the same person, matched by shared clones. Sequencing input: thymocytes. The rearrangement joined TRBV7-9 to TRBJ2-7; TRBD2 is a weak D gene call, 7 bases matching. At the DNA level, the sequence is TGTGCCAGCAGCCCACAGGGAGGGTGGAGCTCCTACGAGCAGTACTTC. It codes for CASSPQGGWSSYEQYF.